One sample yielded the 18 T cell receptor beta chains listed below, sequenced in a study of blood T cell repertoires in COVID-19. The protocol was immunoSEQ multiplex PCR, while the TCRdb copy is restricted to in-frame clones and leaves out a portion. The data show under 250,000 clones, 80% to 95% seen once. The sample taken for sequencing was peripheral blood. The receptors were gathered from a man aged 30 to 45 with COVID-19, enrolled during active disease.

The CDR3 is CASSLSPTWVLRGRTEAFF. The CDR3 nucleotides read TGTGCCAGCAGCTTAAGCCCTACGTGGGTTCTGCGGGGGCGCACTGAAGCTTTCTTT. J is TRBJ1-1 and V is TRBV7-9; D is perhaps TRBD1 (6 bases). The CDR3 runs 19 residues. Germline V gene data show CDR1 as SEHNR and CDR2 as FQNEAQ (reference sequence). Trimming removed 2 bases at V and 4 bases at J, with 26 bases between.

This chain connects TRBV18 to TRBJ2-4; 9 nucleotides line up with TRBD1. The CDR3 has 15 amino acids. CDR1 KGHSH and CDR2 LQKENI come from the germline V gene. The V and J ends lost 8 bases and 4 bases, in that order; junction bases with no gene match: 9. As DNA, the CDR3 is TGTGCCAGCAGCCGGGGACAGGGAGGTAAAAACATTCAGTACTTC. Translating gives CASSRGQGGKNIQYF.

The CDR3 DNA follows: TGTGCCAGCAGTGAAGGTTTCGGTGGTGGTGCTTTCTTT. Encoded protein: CASSEGFGGGAFF. The genes are TRBV6-1 and TRBJ1-1, with D unresolved. V was shortened by 1 base and J by 11 bases, with 14 bases between the two germline ends. The CDR3 is made up of 13 amino acids. CDR1 and CDR2 (germline): MNHNS, SASEGT.

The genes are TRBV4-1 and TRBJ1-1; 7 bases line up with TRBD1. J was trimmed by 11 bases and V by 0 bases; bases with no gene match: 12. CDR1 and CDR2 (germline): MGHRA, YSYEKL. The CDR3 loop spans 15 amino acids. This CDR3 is CASSQDMGLEGQAFF. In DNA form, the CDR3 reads TGCGCCAGCAGCCAAGATATGGGGCTGGAGGGACAGGCTTTCTTT.

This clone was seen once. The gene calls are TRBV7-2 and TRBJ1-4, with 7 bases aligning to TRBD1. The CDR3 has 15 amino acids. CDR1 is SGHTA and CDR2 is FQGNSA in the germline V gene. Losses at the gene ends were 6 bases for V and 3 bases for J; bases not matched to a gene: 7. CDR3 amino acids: CASSLKTGPNEKLFF. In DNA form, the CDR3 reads TGTGCCAGCAGTCTAAAGACAGGGCCTAATGAAAAACTGTTTTTT.

Here the CDR3 reads CASTPGQSSGNTIYF. DNA for the CDR3: TGTGCCAGTACCCCGGGACAGTCCTCTGGAAACACCATATATTTT. This chain links TRBV19 with TRBJ1-3, with 7 bases lining up with TRBD1. With 7 bases clipped from V and 0 bases from J, the junction kept 6 bases outside the gene matches. This CDR3 has 15 amino acids. Germline loops: CDR1 LNHDA, CDR2 SQIVND (reference sequence).

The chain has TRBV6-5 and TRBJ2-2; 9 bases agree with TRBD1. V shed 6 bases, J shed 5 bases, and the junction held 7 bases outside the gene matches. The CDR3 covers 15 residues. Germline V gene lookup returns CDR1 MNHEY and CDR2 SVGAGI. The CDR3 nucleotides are TGTGCCAGCAGCCTAGGACAGGGGTGGACCGGGGAGCTGTTTTTT. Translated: CASSLGQGWTGELFF.

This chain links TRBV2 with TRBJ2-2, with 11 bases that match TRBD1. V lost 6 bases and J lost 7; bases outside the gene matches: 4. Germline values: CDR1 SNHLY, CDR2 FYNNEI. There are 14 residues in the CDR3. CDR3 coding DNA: TGTGCCAGCAGAGGACAGGGGGCTGGCGGGGAGCTGTTTTTT. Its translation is CASRGQGAGGELFF.

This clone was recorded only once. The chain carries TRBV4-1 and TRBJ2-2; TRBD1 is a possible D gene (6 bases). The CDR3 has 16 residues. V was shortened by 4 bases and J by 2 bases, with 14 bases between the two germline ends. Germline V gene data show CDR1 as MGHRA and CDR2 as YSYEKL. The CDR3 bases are TGCGCCAGCAGCCTCCCGACAGGACTTAACACCGGGGAGCTGTTTTTT. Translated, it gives CASSLPTGLNTGELFF.

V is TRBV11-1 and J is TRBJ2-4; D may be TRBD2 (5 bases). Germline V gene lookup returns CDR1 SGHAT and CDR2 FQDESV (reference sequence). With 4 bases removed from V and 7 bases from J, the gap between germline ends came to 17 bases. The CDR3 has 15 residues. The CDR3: CASSSHHGLSNIQYF. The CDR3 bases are TGTGCCAGCAGCTCCCACCACGGACTCTCCAACATTCAGTACTTC.

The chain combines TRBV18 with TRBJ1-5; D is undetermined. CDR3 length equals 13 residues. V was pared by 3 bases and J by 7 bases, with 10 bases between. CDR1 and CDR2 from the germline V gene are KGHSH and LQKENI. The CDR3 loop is CASSPTARQPQHF. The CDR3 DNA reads TGTGCCAGCTCACCGACCGCGCGGCAGCCCCAGCATTTT.

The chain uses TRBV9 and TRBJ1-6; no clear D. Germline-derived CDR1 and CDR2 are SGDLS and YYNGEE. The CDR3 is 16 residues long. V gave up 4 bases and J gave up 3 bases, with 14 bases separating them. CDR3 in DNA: TGTGCCAGCAGCCTCGAGGGAGACTACTATAATTCACCCCTCCACTTT. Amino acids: CASSLEGDYYNSPLHF.

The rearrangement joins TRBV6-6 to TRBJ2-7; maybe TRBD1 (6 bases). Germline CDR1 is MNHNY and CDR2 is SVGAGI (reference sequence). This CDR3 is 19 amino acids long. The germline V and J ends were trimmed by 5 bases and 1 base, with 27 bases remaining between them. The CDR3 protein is CASSLLSGQGFGISYEQYF. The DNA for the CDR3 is TGTGCCAGCAGTCTTTTATCGGGCCAGGGGTTCGGAATTTCCTACGAGCAGTACTTC.

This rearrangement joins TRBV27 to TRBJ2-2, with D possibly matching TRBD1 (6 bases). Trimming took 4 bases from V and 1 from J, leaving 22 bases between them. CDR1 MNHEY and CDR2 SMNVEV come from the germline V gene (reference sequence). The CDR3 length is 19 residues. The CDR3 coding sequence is TGTGCCAGCAGTTCGACCCTCCACCAGGGGAGAGAGAACACCGGGGAGCTGTTTTTT. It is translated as CASSSTLHQGRENTGELFF.

The CDR3 protein is CASSPDTSNQPQHF. For the CDR3, the DNA is TGCGCCAGCAGCCCGGACACTAGCAATCAGCCCCAGCATTTT. The chain is built from TRBV5-1 and TRBJ1-5; possible D gene TRBD1, 5 bases. Between the trimmed V and J ends, which lost 4 bases and 0 bases, there was a span of 8 bases. The CDR3 contains 14 residues. Germline-derived CDR1 and CDR2 are SGHRS and YFSETQ.

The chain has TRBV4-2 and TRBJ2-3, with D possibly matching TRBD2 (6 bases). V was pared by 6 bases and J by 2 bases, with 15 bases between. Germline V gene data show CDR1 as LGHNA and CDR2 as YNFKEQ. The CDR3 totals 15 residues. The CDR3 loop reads CASRPPGVLTDTQYF. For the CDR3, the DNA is TGTGCCAGCAGACCACCGGGGGTCCTCACAGATACGCAGTATTTT.

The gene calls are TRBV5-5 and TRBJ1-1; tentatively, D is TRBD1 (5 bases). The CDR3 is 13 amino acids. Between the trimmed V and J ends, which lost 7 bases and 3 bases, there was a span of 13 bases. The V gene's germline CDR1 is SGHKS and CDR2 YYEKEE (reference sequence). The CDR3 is CASASQGDTEAFF. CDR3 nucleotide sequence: TGTGCCAGCGCTTCTCAGGGCGACACTGAAGCTTTCTTT. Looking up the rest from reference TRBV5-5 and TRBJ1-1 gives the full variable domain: DAGVTQSPTHLIKTRGQQVTLRCSPISGHKSVSWYQQVLGQGPQFIFQYYEKEERGRGNFPDRFSARQFPNYSSELNVNALLLGDSALYLCASASQGDTEAFFGQGTRLTVV.

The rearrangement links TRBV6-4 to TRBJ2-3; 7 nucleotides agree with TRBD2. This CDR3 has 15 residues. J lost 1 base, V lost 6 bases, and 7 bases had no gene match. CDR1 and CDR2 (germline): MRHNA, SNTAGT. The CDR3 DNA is TGTGCCAGCAGACTCGGGGGGTTCGGCACAGATACGCAGTATTTT. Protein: CASRLGGFGTDTQYF.